A selection of T cell receptor delta chains follows, all from one sample in a study of γδ T cells in repeated Plasmodium falciparum infection. TCRdb repeated clone calling on the multiplex PCR reads with CATT. Among tens of thousands of delta-chain clones listed, approximately 0.96% were seen once. The source material was gamma-delta T cells from blood. The receptors stem from a pool of human donors (malaria-infected and uninfected, not separated). CDR3s include the opening cysteine and the closing phenylalanine or tryptophan. Each record gives: clone size, J gene, D gene, V gene, CDR3 DNA, CDR3 protein. The D gene is left open where the match is weak. Clone size is given for some rows only: seen once, a few or many times, or a class if the clone is expanded.

>medium-sized|TRDJ1|TRDD3|TRDV1
TGTGCTCTTGGGGACTACCGCTGGGGGATTAGGGCCGATAAACTCATCTTT
CALGDYRWGIRADKLIF
>large|TRDJ1|TRDD3|TRDV1
TGTGCTCTTGGGGAGTTCCAGAGGGGGCCTTCCGAAAAAAACTGGGGGATACCTTCCAACAGTAAACTCATCTTT
CALGEFQRGPSEKNWGIPSNSKLIF
>many|TRDJ4|.|TRDV1
TGTGCTCTTGGGGAAGGACTCATCGCGGGACCCCTGATCTTT
CALGEGLIAGPLIF
>many|TRDJ1|.|TRDV1
TGTGCTCTTGGGGACCCCCCATTAGGCGGTAGCACCGATAAACTCATCTTT
CALGDPPLGGSTDKLIF
>many|TRDJ1|TRDD3|TRDV2
TGTGCCTGTGACAGTCTGGGGGCCTACACCGATAAACTCATCTTT
CACDSLGAYTDKLIF
>medium-sized|TRDJ1|.|TRDV1
TGTGCTCTTGGGGAACGGGGCGATAGCCCTCGCCGACGTTTCACCGATAAACTCATCTTT
CALGERGDSPRRRFTDKLIF
>many|TRDJ1|.|TRDV1
TGTGCTCTTGGGGAAAGTTTCCTACCTATTACTGGGGATATTAGTAAACTCATCTTT
CALGESFLPITGDISKLIF
>many|TRDJ1|TRDD3|TRDV1
TGTGCTCTTGCGCACGACCTGGGGGATGCGGGTAAACTCATCTTT
CALAHDLGDAGKLIF
>medium-sized|TRDJ1|TRDD2|TRDV1
TGTGCTCTTGGGGAACTAACCTTCCTAAATGCCTGGGGAAACAAATCGCCATCAAGGAGGACCGATAAACTCATCTTT
CALGELTFLNAWGNKSPSRRTDKLIF
>hyperexpanded|TRDJ1|.|TRDV2
TGTGCCTGTGACACCGTGGGACAGCCAGACCACACCGATAAACTCATCTTT
CACDTVGQPDHTDKLIF
>many|TRDJ1|.|TRDV1
TGTGCTCTTGGGGGGCCGGCCGGGGACACCGATAAACTCATCTTT
CALGGPAGDTDKLIF
>medium-sized|TRDJ1|TRDD3|TRDV1
TGTGCTCTTGGGGAGCCCAATACAGCTCGGATACTGGGGGTCCTCCTGCCCGATAAACTCATCTTT
CALGEPNTARILGVLLPDKLIF
>many|TRDJ1|TRDD3|TRDV2
TGTGCCTGTGACACGCGTACTGGGGGCCCCCCCACCGATAAACTCATCTTT
CACDTRTGGPPTDKLIF
>medium-sized|TRDJ1|TRDD3|TRDV1
TGTGCTCTTGGCAAACGGTCCAACTGGGGGATACGAGGGGGGTACACCGATAAACTCATCTTT
CALGKRSNWGIRGGYTDKLIF
>medium-sized|TRDJ1|TRDD3|TRDV2
TGTGCCTGTGACGCACTACACGGGGAGGGATACCGCGGCGATAAACTCATCTTT
CACDALHGEGYRGDKLIF
>many|TRDJ1|.|TRDV1
TGTGCTCTTGGGGAATCCGGGGGGGGAGTGACCTCCTGGCGTGGGGAGAAACTCATCTTT
CALGESGGGVTSWRGEKLIF
>many|TRDJ1|TRDD3|TRDV2
TGTGCCTGTGACATACTGGGGGATACGGGGGCTGACACCGATAAACTCATCTTT
CACDILGDTGADTDKLIF
>many|TRDJ3|TRDD3|TRDV2
TGTGCCTGTGACCCTTGTTACTGGGGGATAACCGGTCAAGGGCCCTGGGACACCCGACAGATGTTTTTC
CACDPCYWGITGQGPWDTRQMFF
>many|TRDJ1|TRDD3|TRDV2
TGTGCCTGTGACACACTGGGGGATACTTTCAAACTCATCTTT
CACDTLGDTFKLIF
>many|TRDJ1|TRDD3|TRDV2
TGTGCCTGTGACACGGTTTCCCGTCTGACTGGGGGATACGCGGACACCGATAAACTCATCTTT
CACDTVSRLTGGYADTDKLIF
>medium-sized|TRDJ1|TRDD3|TRDV2
TGTGCCTGTGACTTTATACGGGGGATGGGATCCGATAAACTCATCTTT
CACDFIRGMGSDKLIF
>many|TRDJ1|TRDD3|TRDV2
TGTGCCTGTGACACAAACCGTACTGGGGGATGGACCCCGGGCACCGATAAACTCATCTTT
CACDTNRTGGWTPGTDKLIF
>many|TRDJ1|.|TRDV1
TGTGCTCTTGGTTACCCAGGATACCTGGTCGATAAACTCATCTTT
CALGYPGYLVDKLIF
>many|TRDJ1|.|TRDV1
TGTGCTCTTGGGGAAACTACTACTTCAAACTGGATTATCCTAAAAAACACCGATAAACTCATCTTT
CALGETTTSNWIILKNTDKLIF
>many|TRDJ1|TRDD3|TRDV1
TGTGCTCTCAGGGCCTTCCGACGATTTCTGGGGGATACGAGCGGGTACACCGATAAACTCATCTTT
CALRAFRRFLGDTSGYTDKLIF
>many|TRDJ1|TRDD3|TRDV2
TGTGCCTGTGACCCGGTACTGGGGGATACGCGGGATAAACTCATCTTT
CACDPVLGDTRDKLIF
>many|TRDJ1|TRDD3|TRDV2
TGTGCCTGTGACCCACTGGGGGATACGGGCTACACCGATAAACTCATCTTT
CACDPLGDTGYTDKLIF
>many|TRDJ1|.|TRDV1
TGTGCTCTTGGGGGGAGACTCCCCATCGTACTGGGACACACCGATAAACTCATCTTT
CALGGRLPIVLGHTDKLIF
>many|TRDJ1|TRDD3|TRDV1
TGTGCTCTTGGGGAGCTTCCTCGAGTGTCCTGGGGGATAGGTATGTGTACCGATAAACTCATCTTT
CALGELPRVSWGIGMCTDKLIF
>many|TRDJ1|.|TRDV2
TGTGCCTGTGACACTGTATTATCTTTGGGGGCTAGCGAGACCCAACTCATCTTT
CACDTVLSLGASETQLIF
>many|TRDJ1|TRDD3|TRDV1
TGTGCTCTTGGAGGCCCGTACTGGGGGGAGGCCGATAAACTCATCTTT
CALGGPYWGEADKLIF
>many|TRDJ1|TRDD3|TRDV1
TGTGCTCTTGGGGGAAATGAAGCCTTCCTTGTGGTACTGGGGGATATGTACACCGATAAACTCATCTTT
CALGGNEAFLVVLGDMYTDKLIF
>medium-sized|TRDJ1|TRDD3|TRDV2
TGTGCCTGTGACCGTAATACTGGGGGATACGCTGAGAGGAATTGCGGTAAACTCATCTTT
CACDRNTGGYAERNCGKLIF
>many|TRDJ1|TRDD3|TRDV1
TGTGCTCTTGGGGAATCTGAGTTCTGGGGGATACGAGGCGATAAACTCATCTTT
CALGESEFWGIRGDKLIF
>many|TRDJ1|.|TRDV2
TGTGCCTGTGACACCGTAAGGCTGGGGTCGTTGTACACCGATAAACTCATCTTT
CACDTVRLGSLYTDKLIF
>many|TRDJ1|.|TRDV2
TGTGCCTGTGACACCGTGGGGATTGCTTACCAGGCCGATAAACTCATCTTT
CACDTVGIAYQADKLIF
>many|TRDJ1|TRDD3|TRDV1
TGTGCTCTTGGGGGCCCCGTCGGCTGGGGGATACTTGCTAGACCCCTCACCGATAAGCTCATCTTT
CALGGPVGWGILARPLTDKLIF
>medium-sized|TRDJ1|.|TRDV2
TGTGCCTGTGACACCCGTCCGGGTCCGGGGTACACCGATAAACTCATCTTT
CACDTRPGPGYTDKLIF
>medium-sized|TRDJ1|TRDD3|TRDV1
TGTGCTCTTGGGGACACCTTCCCTTCCGGGGGGATACGGCACACCGATAAACTCATCTTT
CALGDTFPSGGIRHTDKLIF
>many|TRDJ3|TRDD3|TRDV1
TGTGCTCTTGGGGAACTGAAGGGGGATACAGACTTCTCCTGGGACACCCGACAGATGTTTTTC
CALGELKGDTDFSWDTRQMFF
>.|TRDJ2|.|TRDV1
TGTGCTCTTGGGGAACTGCCAATTAAGGATTCTCTGGGGATGTATAGCAAGGTTTTTCGTAATGATGCCTGTGGTAGTGCTTTGACAGCACAACTCTTCTTT
CALGELPIKDSLGMYSKVFRNDACGSALTAQLFF
>many|TRDJ1|TRDD3|TRDV2
TGTGCCTGTGACACCGGCTCCATCGTGGGGGACGCTCCCACCGATAAACTCATCTTT
CACDTGSIVGDAPTDKLIF
>many|TRDJ3|TRDD3|TRDV2
TGTGCCTGTGACACCCCAGCCCCTGGGGGACAAAGCTCCTGGGACACCCGACAGATGTTTTTC
CACDTPAPGGQSSWDTRQMFF
>medium-sized|TRDJ1|TRDD3|TRDV1
TGTGCTCTTTCCTCGGGGGGGGATACGCCGGCGTTGTTGCTCATCTTT
CALSSGGDTPALLLIF
>many|TRDJ1|.|TRDV1
TGTGCTCTTGGGGAACTCCCTCGAGCCAAACCCAGAAACACCGATAAACTCATCTTT
CALGELPRAKPRNTDKLIF
>many|TRDJ1|.|TRDV1
TGTGCTCTTGCGCCCCGGAAAACCCCCCGTCTAGTGCCTAAACTCATCTTT
CALAPRKTPRLVPKLIF